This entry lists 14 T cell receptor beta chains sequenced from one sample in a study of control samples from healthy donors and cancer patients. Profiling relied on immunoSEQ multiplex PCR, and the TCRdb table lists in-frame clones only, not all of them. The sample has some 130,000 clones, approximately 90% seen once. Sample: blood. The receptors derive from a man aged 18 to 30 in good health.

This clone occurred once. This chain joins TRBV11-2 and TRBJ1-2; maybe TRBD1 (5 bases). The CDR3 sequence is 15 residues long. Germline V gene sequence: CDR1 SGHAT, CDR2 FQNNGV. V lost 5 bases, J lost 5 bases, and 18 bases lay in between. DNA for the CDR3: TGTGCCAGCAGCCCCACCGGGGGGGGTCCGTATGGCTACACCTTC. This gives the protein CASSPTGGGPYGYTF. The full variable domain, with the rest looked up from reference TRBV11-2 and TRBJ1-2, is EAGVAQSPRYKIIEKRQSVAFWCNPISGHATLYWYQQILGQGPKLLIQFQNNGVVDDSQLPKDRFSAERLKGVDSTLKIQPAKLEDSAVYLCASSPTGGGPYGYTFGSGTRLTVV.

CDR3 in DNA: TGTGCCTGGAGTGTACGAGAAGGGGTCCTGACTTTC. Translation gives CAWSVREGVLTF. This sequence joins TRBV30 and TRBJ2-6; D not certain. Trimming removed 0 bases from V and 13 bases from J, with 10 bases in between. Germline V gives CDR1 GTSNPN, CDR2 SVGIG (reference sequence). CDR3 length: 12 amino acids.

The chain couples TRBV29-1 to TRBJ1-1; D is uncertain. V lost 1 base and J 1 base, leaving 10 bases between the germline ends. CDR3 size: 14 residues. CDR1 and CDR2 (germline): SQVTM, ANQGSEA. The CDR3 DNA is TGCAGCGTTGAAGCTCTACTACGGAACACTGAAGCTTTCTTT. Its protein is CSVEALLRNTEAFF.

CDR3 bases: TGTGCCAGCAGCTTGTCCCAGTGGAGCGGGGGGAACACCGGGGAGCTGTTTTTT. It translates to CASSLSQWSGGNTGELFF. The chain has TRBV5-4 and TRBJ2-2, with 8 bases matching TRBD2. The CDR3 is 18 residues long. J gave up 1 base and V 1 base, and 9 bases lay outside the gene matches. CDR1 SGHNT and CDR2 YYREEE come from the germline V gene (reference sequence).

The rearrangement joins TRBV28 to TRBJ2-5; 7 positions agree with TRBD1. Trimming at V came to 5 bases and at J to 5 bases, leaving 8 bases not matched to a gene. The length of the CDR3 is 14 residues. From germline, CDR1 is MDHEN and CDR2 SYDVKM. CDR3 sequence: CASSTRGTGETQYF. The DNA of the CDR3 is TGTGCCAGCAGTACCAGGGGGACCGGGGAGACCCAGTACTTC.

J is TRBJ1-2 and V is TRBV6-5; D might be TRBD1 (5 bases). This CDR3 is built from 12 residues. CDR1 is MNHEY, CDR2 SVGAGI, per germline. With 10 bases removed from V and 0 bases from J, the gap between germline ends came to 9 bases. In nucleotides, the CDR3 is TGTGCCACCAAACAGGCTAACTATGGCTACACCTTC. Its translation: CATKQANYGYTF.

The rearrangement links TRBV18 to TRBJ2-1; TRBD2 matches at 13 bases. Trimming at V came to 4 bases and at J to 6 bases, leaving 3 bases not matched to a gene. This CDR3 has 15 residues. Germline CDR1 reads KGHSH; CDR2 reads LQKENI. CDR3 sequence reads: CASSQGLAGSNEQFF. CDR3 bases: TGTGCCAGCTCACAGGGACTAGCGGGGTCCAATGAGCAGTTCTTC.

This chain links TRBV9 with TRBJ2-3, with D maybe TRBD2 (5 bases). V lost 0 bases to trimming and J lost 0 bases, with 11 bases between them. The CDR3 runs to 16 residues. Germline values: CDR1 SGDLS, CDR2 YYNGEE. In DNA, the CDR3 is TGTGCCAGCAGCGTAGCTACCGGACTTAGCACAGATACGCAGTATTTT. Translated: CASSVATGLSTDTQYF.

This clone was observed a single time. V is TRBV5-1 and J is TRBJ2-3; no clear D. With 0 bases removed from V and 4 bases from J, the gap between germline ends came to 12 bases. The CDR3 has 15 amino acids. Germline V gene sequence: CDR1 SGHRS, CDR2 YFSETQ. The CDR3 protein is CASSLDGLYSDTQYF. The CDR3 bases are TGCGCCAGCAGCTTGGATGGATTATATTCAGATACGCAGTATTTT.

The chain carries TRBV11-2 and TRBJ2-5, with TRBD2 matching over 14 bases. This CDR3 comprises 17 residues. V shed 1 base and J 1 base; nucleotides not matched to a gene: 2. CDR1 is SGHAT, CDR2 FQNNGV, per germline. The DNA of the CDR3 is TGTGCCAGCAGCTTAGGACTAGCGGGAGGGCCCCAAGAGACCCAGTACTTC. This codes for CASSLGLAGGPQETQYF.

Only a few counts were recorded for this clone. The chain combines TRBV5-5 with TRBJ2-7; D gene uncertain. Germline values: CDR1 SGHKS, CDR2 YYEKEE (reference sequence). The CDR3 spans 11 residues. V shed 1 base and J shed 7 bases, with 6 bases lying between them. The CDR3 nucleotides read TGTGCCAGCAGCTTGTGGGCTGAGCAGTACTTC. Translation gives CASSLWAEQYF.

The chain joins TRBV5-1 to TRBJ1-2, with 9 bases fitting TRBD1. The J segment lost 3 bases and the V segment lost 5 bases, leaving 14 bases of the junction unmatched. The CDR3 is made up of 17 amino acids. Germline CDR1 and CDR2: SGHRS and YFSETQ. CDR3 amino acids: CASSRVSQGALDYGYTF. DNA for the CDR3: TGCGCCAGCAGTCGGGTCTCACAGGGGGCACTTGACTATGGCTACACCTTC.

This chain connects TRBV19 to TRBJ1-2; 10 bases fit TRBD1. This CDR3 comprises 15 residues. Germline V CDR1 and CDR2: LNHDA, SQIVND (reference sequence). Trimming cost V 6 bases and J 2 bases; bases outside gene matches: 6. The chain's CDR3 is CASRRTGGSNYGYTF. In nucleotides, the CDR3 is TGTGCCAGTAGAAGGACAGGGGGTTCAAACTATGGCTACACCTTC.

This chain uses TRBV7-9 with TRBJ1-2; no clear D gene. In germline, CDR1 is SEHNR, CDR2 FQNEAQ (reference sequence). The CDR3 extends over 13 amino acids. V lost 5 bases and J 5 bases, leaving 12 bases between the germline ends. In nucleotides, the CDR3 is TGTGCCAGCAGCCTCGGGTCGGGGTATGGCTACACCTTC. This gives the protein CASSLGSGYGYTF.